This paragraph covers one TCR beta chain sequence. Its antigen remains unknown. The entry originates in a study of shared clonotypes between healthy human individuals. General study findings and limits: Donors were few, which limited the genetic and exposure-history diversity represented.

Produced via immunoSEQ multiplex PCR; TCRdb's table is partial and in-frame only. The sample lists approximately 500,000 clones; around 96% were seen once. Sequencing was performed on naive CD4+ T cells sorted from blood. Described subset: CD45RA+ positively selected. The sequence came from a woman under 40 in good health.

The CDR3 DNA reads as TGCGCCAGCAGCCTAGGACCCATCAGGGAAAAACTGTTTTTT. Its translation is CASSLGPIREKLFF. V usage is TRBV5-1 and J usage is TRBJ1-4; no clear D gene. V gave up 4 bases and J gave up 8 bases, with 15 bases separating them. From germline, CDR1 is SGHRS and CDR2 YFSETQ. This CDR3 comprises 14 residues.